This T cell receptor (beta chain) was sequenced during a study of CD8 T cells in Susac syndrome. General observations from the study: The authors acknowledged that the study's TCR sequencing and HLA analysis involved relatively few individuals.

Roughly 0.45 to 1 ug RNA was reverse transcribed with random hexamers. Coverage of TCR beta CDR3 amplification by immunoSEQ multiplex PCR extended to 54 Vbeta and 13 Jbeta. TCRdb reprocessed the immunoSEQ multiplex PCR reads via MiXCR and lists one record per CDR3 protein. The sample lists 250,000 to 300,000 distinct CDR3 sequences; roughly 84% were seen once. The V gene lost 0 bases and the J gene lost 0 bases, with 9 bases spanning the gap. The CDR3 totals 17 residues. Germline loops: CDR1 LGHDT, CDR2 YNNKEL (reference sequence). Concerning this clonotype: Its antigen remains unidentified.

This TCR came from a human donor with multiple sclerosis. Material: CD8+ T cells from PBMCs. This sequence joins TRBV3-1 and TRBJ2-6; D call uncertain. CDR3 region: CASSQDSSFSGANVLTF. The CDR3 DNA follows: TGTGCCAGCAGCCAAGATTCGAGTTTCTCTGGGGCCAACGTCCTGACTTTC.